This T cell receptor beta chain was recovered during a study of Ad26.COV2.S vaccination and SARS-CoV-2 variants. The wider study: It was the COV1001 Ad26.COV2.S trial arm that included the donor.

Sequencing used immunoSEQ multiplex PCR; TCRdb keeps in-frame clones, though not all of them. In the table there are around 400,000 clones, over 75% of which are singletons. Regarding treatment: roughly 19 received Ad26.COV2.S at low or high dose, single or two shots; a few received placebo; per-sample allocation not given. Material that was analyzed had been drawn on day 63 after the first vaccine or placebo injection. CDR3 length: 15 residues. In germline, CDR1 is SGHTA, CDR2 FQGNSA. The V end lost 6 bases, the J end lost 4 bases, and 18 bases lay between the germline ends. The gene calls are TRBV7-2 and TRBJ1-2; D gene uncertain. The material was peripheral blood, obtained in a trial of Ad26.COV2.S vaccine versus placebo. The clonotype originates from a person between 18 and 60 years old who received the Ad26.COV2.S COVID-19 vaccine or a placebo. The CDR3 spells CASSLPGRTFYGYTF. CDR3 nucleotides: TGTGCCAGCAGTCTACCGGGCCGGACCTTCTATGGCTACACCTTC. Based on the CDR3 plus reference TRBV7-2 and TRBJ1-2, the full variable domain is GAGVSQSPSNKVTEKGKDVELRCDPISGHTALYWYRQSLGQGLEFLIYFQGNSAPDKSGLPSDRFSAERTGGSVSTLTIQRTQQEDSAVYLCASSLPGRTFYGYTFGSGTRLTVV.